This TCR beta chain originates from a study of T cell changes during pregnancy in multiple sclerosis. TCRdb keeps only in-frame clones here, not all; method: immunoSEQ multiplex PCR. The sample includes about 40,000 clones, around nine tenths of them seen just once. CDR1 is LNHDA and CDR2 is SQIVND in the germline V gene (reference sequence). Trimming removed 1 base at V and 4 bases at J, with 12 bases between. The CDR3 length is 15 residues. The clonotype originates from a female donor in good health, enrolled as a control in a pregnancy study. Sequenced material: peripheral blood, taken in the first trimester of pregnancy. The chain has TRBV19 and TRBJ2-3; D not certain. The CDR3 DNA reads as TGTGCCAGTAGTATAGGAGGTCGTCGCGCAGATACGCAGTATTTT. Its translation: CASSIGGRRADTQYF.